Shown below are 4 T cell receptor beta chains from a single sample sequenced in a study of OX40 agonist ivuxolimab in advanced cancers. Only in-frame clones appear in the TCRdb table, and some are missing; sequencing was by immunoSEQ multiplex PCR. Of about 90,000 clones listed, 91% were seen once; the top ten hold around 1.5%. Sequencing was performed on CD4+ or CD8+ T cells sorted from blood, taken in a trial of the OX40 agonist ivuxolimab. Receptors originate from an adult with an advanced solid tumor such as melanoma, head and neck, liver or kidney cancer.

This chain links TRBV11-3 with TRBJ1-1; D is ambiguous. The CDR3 has 15 amino acids. Germline CDR1 is SGHNT and CDR2 is YENEEA. Trimming left V 3 bases short and J 0 bases short, with 11 bases between. The CDR3 nucleotides read TGTGCCAGCAGCTTTTCGGACGCCGTGAACACTGAAGCTTTCTTT. Translation: CASSFSDAVNTEAFF. The full variable domain, rest sourced from reference TRBV11-3 and TRBJ1-1, is EAGVVQSPRYKIIEKKQPVAFWCNPISGHNTLYWYLQNLGQGPELLIRYENEEAVDDSQLPKDRFSAERLKGVDSTLKIQPAELGDSAVYLCASSFSDAVNTEAFFGQGTRLTVV.

The chain has TRBV30 and TRBJ2-7, with D unclear. V was clipped by 2 bases and J by 0 bases, with 2 bases between them. Germline lookup yields CDR1 GTSNPN and CDR2 SVGIG (reference sequence). This CDR3 is 11 amino acids long. CDR3 nucleotides: TGTGCCTGGAGTTACTCCTACGAGCAGTACTTC. As protein: CAWSYSYEQYF.

CDR3 sequence reads: CATPPGGWETQYF. The CDR3 DNA reads as TGTGCCACCCCCCCGGGCGGGTGGGAGACCCAGTACTTC. V and J are TRBV28 and TRBJ2-5; D might be TRBD2 (5 bases). The germline gives CDR1 MDHEN, CDR2 SYDVKM. V lost 10 bases and J lost 5, with 17 bases in between. The CDR3 extends over 13 amino acids. The variable domain in full, completed from reference TRBV28 and TRBJ2-5, reads DVKVTQSSRYLVKRTGEKVFLECVQDMDHENMFWYRQDPGLGLRLIYFSYDVKMKEKGDIPEGYSVSREKKERFSLILESASTNQTSMYLCATPPGGWETQYFGPGTRLLVL.

The chain employs TRBV7-8 and TRBJ2-2, with D tentatively TRBD2 (6 bases). This CDR3 is 14 amino acids long. V lost 10 bases to trimming and J lost 3 bases, with 15 bases between them. In germline, CDR1 is SGHVS, CDR2 FQNEAQ. CDR3 nucleotides: TGTGCCACCACCCCGGGGGTCTACACCGGGGAGCTGTTTTTT. It encodes CATTPGVYTGELFF. Full variable domain (rest looked up from reference TRBV7-8 and TRBJ2-2): GAGVSQSPRYKVAKRGQDVALRCDPISGHVSLFWYQQALGQGPEFLTYFQNEAQLDKSGLPSDRFFAERPEGSVSTLKIQRTQQEDSAVYLCATTPGVYTGELFFGEGSRLTVL.